This record looks at one TCR beta chain sequence and its context. The data originate from a study of blood T cell repertoires in COVID-19. Overall study: COVID-19 samples, acute and convalescent, were from the United States, Italy and Spain. PBMCs, B-cell-depleted T cells, or T cells were the source of the cDNA or gDNA that made up the material.

Germline CDR1 reads MNHEY; CDR2 reads SVGEGT. This CDR3 has 13 amino acids. V lost 4 bases, J lost 4 bases, and 2 bases stayed unmatched. In the original workflow: Scientists estimated how many nucleated cells there were by amplifying reference gene primers. Sequencing used immunoSEQ multiplex PCR; TCRdb keeps in-frame clones, though not all of them. D and trimming come from the DNA, and the V and J calls and clone size come from that table. The sample consists of a few hundred thousand clones, 80% to 85% of them appearing once. The TCR sequence derives from a woman aged 60-75 years who had recovered from COVID-19. This chain links TRBV6-2 or TRBV6-3 with TRBJ2-7; TRBD1 aligns across 9 bases. What was sequenced was peripheral blood. CDR3 bases: TGTGCCAGCAGTTCGGACAGGGGATACGAGCAGTACTTC. It yields the protein CASSSDRGYEQYF.